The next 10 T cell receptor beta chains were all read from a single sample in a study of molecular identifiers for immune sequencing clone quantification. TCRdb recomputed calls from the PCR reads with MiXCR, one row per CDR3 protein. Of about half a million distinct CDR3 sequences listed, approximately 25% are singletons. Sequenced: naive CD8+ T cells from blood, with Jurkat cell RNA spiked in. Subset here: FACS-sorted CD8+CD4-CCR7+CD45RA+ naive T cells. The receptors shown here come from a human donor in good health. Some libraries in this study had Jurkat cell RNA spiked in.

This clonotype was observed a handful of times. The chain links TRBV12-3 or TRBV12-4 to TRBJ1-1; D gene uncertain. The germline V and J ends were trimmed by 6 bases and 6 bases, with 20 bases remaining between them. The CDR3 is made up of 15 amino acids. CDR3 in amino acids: CASSQDFRGKAEAFF. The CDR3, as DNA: TGTGCCAGCAGCCAGGATTTTCGAGGGAAGGCTGAAGCTTTCTTT.

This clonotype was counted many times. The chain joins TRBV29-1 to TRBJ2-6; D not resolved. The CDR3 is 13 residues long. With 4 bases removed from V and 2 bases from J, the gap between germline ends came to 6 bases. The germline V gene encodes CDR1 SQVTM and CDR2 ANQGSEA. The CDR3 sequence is CSVGVPGANVLTF. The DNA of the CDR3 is TGCAGCGTTGGAGTCCCTGGGGCCAACGTCCTGACTTTC.

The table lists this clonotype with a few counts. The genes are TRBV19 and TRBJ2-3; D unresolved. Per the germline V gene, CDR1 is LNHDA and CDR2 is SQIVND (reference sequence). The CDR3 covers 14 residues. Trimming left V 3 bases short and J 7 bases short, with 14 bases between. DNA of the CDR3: TGTGCCAGTAGTATTCCTGATAGTTTGAATACGCAGTATTTT. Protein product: CASSIPDSLNTQYF.

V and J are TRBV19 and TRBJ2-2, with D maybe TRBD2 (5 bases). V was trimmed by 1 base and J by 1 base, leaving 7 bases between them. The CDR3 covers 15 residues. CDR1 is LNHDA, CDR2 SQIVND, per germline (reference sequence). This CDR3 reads CASSIVGVNTGELFF. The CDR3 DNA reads TGTGCCAGTAGTATAGTCGGGGTGAACACCGGGGAGCTGTTTTTT.

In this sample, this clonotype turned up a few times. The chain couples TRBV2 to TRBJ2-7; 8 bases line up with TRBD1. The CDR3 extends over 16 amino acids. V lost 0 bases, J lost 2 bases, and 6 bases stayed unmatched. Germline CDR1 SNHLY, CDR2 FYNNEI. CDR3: CASSEAWTGNAYEQYF. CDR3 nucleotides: TGTGCCAGCAGTGAAGCGTGGACAGGGAACGCCTACGAGCAGTACTTC.

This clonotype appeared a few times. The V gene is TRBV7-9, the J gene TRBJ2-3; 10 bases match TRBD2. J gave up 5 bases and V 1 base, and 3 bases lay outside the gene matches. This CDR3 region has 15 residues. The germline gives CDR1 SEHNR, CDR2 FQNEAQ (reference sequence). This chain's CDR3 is CASSLGAGGRDTQYF. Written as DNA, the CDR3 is TGTGCCAGCAGCTTAGGAGCGGGAGGGCGAGATACGCAGTATTTT.

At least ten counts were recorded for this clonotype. The CDR3 loop reads CASSDVSGGEETQYF. The CDR3 DNA is TGTGCCAGCAGTGATGTTTCGGGGGGCGAAGAGACCCAGTACTTC. J is TRBJ2-5 and V is TRBV2; maybe TRBD2 (7 bases). The V end lost 3 bases, the J end lost 3 bases, and 14 bases lay between the germline ends. The CDR3 totals 15 residues. Per the germline V gene, CDR1 is SNHLY and CDR2 is FYNNEI. The whole variable domain, remainder taken from reference TRBV2 and TRBJ2-5, is EPEVTQTPSHQVTQMGQEVILRCVPISNHLYFYWYRQILGQKVEFLVSFYNNEISEKSEIFDDQFSVERPDGSNFTLKIRSTKLEDSAMYFCASSDVSGGEETQYFGPGTRLLVL.

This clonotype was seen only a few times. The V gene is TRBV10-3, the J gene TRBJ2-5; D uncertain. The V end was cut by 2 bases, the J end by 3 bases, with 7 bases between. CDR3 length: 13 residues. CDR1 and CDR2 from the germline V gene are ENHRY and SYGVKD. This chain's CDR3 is CAISEIWEETQYF. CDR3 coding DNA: TGTGCCATCAGTGAGATCTGGGAAGAGACCCAGTACTTC.

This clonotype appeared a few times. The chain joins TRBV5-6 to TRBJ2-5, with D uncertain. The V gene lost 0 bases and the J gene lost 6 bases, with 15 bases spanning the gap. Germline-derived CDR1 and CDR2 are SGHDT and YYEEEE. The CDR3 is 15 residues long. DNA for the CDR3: TGTGCCAGCAGCTTGGTTCGGGCCAGCAAGAAGACCCAGTACTTC. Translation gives CASSLVRASKKTQYF.

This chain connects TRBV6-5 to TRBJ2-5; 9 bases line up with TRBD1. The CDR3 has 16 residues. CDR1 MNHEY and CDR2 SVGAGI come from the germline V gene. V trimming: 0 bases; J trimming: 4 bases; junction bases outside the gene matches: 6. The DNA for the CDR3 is TGTGCCAGCAGTTACTCAGGGACAGGGTACGGAGAGACCCAGTACTTC. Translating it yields CASSYSGTGYGETQYF.